Given below is one T cell receptor (delta chain) in context. The target antigen is unknown. The protein given by TCRdb reflects a much larger clone and differs at residue 10 from this DNA's translation, likely from a read error; the protein shown is the DNA's translation. PBMCs from patients and controls supplied the genomic DNA for sequencing. This sample is drawn from a study of gamma delta lymphoproliferative disorders and STAT genes. Study summary: The LymphoTrack Dx TCRG Assay amplified gamma chains from at least 50 ng of genomic DNA. Delta-chain libraries followed the EuroClonality-NGS standard operating procedure.

TCRdb re-called the multiplex PCR reads via CATT. There are over a thousand delta-chain clones in the sample; over 1.1% occur only once, and over 35% lies in the top ten. Study results and limitations: Apart from two gamma clonotypes, major patient clonotypes were public.

Deletions cut 4 bases from V and 3 bases from J, with 15 bases between. Germline V gene lookup returns CDR1 TSWWSYY and CDR2 QGS. The CDR3 spans 15 residues. The chain employs TRDV1 and TRDJ1; no firm D call. The source of this sequence is a human donor in good health. Specimen: blood. The CDR3 reads CALGGARQGADKLIF. As DNA, the CDR3 is TGTGCTCTTGGGGGTGCTCGACAGGGCGCCGATAAACTCATCTTT.